These 21 T cell receptor beta chains came from one sample sequenced in a study of blood T cell repertoires in COVID-19. The data were produced by immunoSEQ multiplex PCR, yet TCRdb's version contains in-frame clones alone and is incomplete. The table has around 60,000 clones, almost 85% seen once; the top ten hold 15% to 20%. Sequences were obtained from peripheral blood. Source of these receptors: a man in his sixties with COVID-19, enrolled during active disease.

The V call is TRBV6-1, the J call TRBJ2-2; maybe TRBD2 (5 bases). The CDR3 sequence is 16 residues long. V was cut by 0 bases and J by 6 bases, with 14 bases left in between. Germline lookup yields CDR1 MNHNS and CDR2 SASEGT. Written as DNA, the CDR3 is TGTGCCAGCAGTGAAGCGCTTGGCCTAGCATCCGGGGAGCTGTTTTTT. Protein product: CASSEALGLASGELFF.

The rearrangement links TRBV7-7 to TRBJ2-1; TRBD2 agrees at 11 bases. Germline values: CDR1 SSHAT, CDR2 FNYEAQ (reference sequence). The CDR3 consists of 16 residues. The junction had 10 bases not matched to a gene; V was cut back by 5 bases and J by 7 bases. CDR3 residues: CASSETASGGLNEQFF. The CDR3 DNA reads as TGTGCCAGCAGCGAGACGGCTAGCGGGGGGTTGAATGAGCAGTTCTTC.

The chain links TRBV3-1 (or the pseudogene TRBV3-2) to TRBJ1-1; D is ambiguous. Trimming took off 0 bases at V and 0 bases at J, with 11 bases between the two ends. This CDR3 comprises 16 residues. CDR1 is LGHDT and CDR2 is YNNKEL in the germline V gene (reference sequence). CDR3 DNA sequence: TGTGCCAGCAGCCAAGATCCCTCTCCCGTGAACACTGAAGCTTTCTTT. It encodes CASSQDPSPVNTEAFF.

CDR3 loop: CASSREQGASEAFF. CDR3 DNA sequence: TGTGCCAGCTCCCGCGAACAGGGGGCTTCTGAAGCTTTCTTT. This chain connects TRBV28 to TRBJ1-1; 9 bases agree with TRBD1. V was pared by 8 bases and J by 6 bases, with 10 bases of the junction left unmatched. The length of the CDR3 is 14 residues. Per the germline V gene, CDR1 is MDHEN and CDR2 is SYDVKM.

V usage is TRBV28 and J usage is TRBJ2-7; 8 nucleotides line up with TRBD1. V trimming: 3 bases; J trimming: 0 bases; junction bases outside the gene matches: 4. Germline V gene data show CDR1 as MDHEN and CDR2 as SYDVKM. The CDR3 runs 15 residues. CDR3 in amino acids: CASSFRGTGSYEQYF. For the CDR3, the DNA is TGTGCCAGCAGTTTCAGAGGGACAGGCTCCTACGAGCAGTACTTC.

This chain joins TRBV7-3 and TRBJ1-3; 7 nucleotides align to TRBD1. V trimming: 4 bases; J trimming: 4 bases; junction bases outside the gene matches: 4. CDR1 is SGHTA, CDR2 FQGTGA, per germline. The CDR3 spans 14 residues. The CDR3 sequence is CASSSTGSGNTIYF. The CDR3 region has the DNA TGTGCCAGCAGCTCGACAGGGTCAGGAAACACCATATATTTT.

The chain uses TRBV5-1 and TRBJ1-4; no clear D. CDR3 length: 15 amino acids. V lost 4 bases and J 0 bases, leaving 10 bases between the germline ends. Per germline, CDR1 SGHRS and CDR2 YFSETQ. The CDR3 spells CASSLRGATNEKLFF. Written as DNA, the CDR3 is TGCGCCAGCAGCCTCCGCGGGGCAACTAATGAAAAACTGTTTTTT.

The V and J genes are TRBV27 and TRBJ1-5; D possibly corresponds to TRBD1 (5 bases). This CDR3 is 14 amino acids long. V gave up 3 bases and J gave up 7 bases, with 13 bases separating them. Per the germline V gene, CDR1 is MNHEY and CDR2 is SMNVEV (reference sequence). The CDR3 DNA reads TGTGCCAGCAGTTTGGGTCGGGGGTCCCAGCCCCAGCATTTT. Encoded protein: CASSLGRGSQPQHF.

The chain recombines TRBV5-4 with TRBJ1-1; D not certain. The CDR3 is 13 amino acids. V lost 4 bases and J lost 11, with 18 bases in between. Germline V gene sequence: CDR1 SGHNT, CDR2 YYREEE (reference sequence). DNA of the CDR3: TGTGCCAGCAGCCCAGAACTTTGGGCTGGCGCTTTCTTT. Amino acids: CASSPELWAGAFF.

V is TRBV20-1 and J is TRBJ2-7; 9 bases line up with TRBD2. The CDR3 runs 15 residues. Germline CDR1 DFQATT, CDR2 SNEGSKA (reference sequence). The J segment lost 6 bases and the V segment lost 3 bases, leaving 12 bases of the junction unmatched. The CDR3 loop is CSASWRGGLVGEQYF. CDR3 bases: TGCAGTGCTAGTTGGCGGGGGGGGCTTGTGGGCGAGCAGTACTTC.

This clone was observed a few times. The V and J genes are TRBV2 and TRBJ2-1, with 9 bases aligning to TRBD2. V lost 8 bases and J lost 7; bases outside the gene matches: 3. Germline V CDR1 and CDR2: SNHLY, FYNNEI. The CDR3 is 12 residues long. The CDR3 DNA reads as TGTGCCAGCGGAGCGGGGGGAAATGAGCAGTTCTTC. Encoded protein: CASGAGGNEQFF.

The chain joins TRBV6-5 to TRBJ1-5, with 7 bases that match TRBD1. From germline, CDR1 is MNHEY and CDR2 SVGAGI. Trimming at V came to 5 bases and at J to 5 bases, leaving 6 bases not matched to a gene. The CDR3 sequence is 14 residues long. CDR3 coding DNA: TGTGCCAGCAGTCCCGTCCAGGGGGATCAGCCCCAGCATTTT. Translation: CASSPVQGDQPQHF.

The rearrangement links TRBV7-2 to TRBJ2-1; 12 bases line up with TRBD2. V gave up 5 bases and J gave up 5 bases; unmatched junction bases: 4. The CDR3 contains 15 residues. CDR1 and CDR2 from the germline V gene are SGHTA and FQGNSA. The CDR3 region is CASSPGLAGNNEQFF. DNA of the CDR3: TGTGCCAGCAGCCCAGGACTAGCGGGGAACAATGAGCAGTTCTTC.

This rearrangement joins TRBV2 to TRBJ2-3; 7 bases fit TRBD2. Germline CDR1 reads SNHLY; CDR2 reads FYNNEI. The CDR3 is made up of 15 amino acids. The ends lost 1 base at V and 2 bases at J; junction bases unmatched: 3. The CDR3 bases are TGTGCCAGCAGTGAAGGTCTAGCGGACACAGATACGCAGTATTTT. It yields the protein CASSEGLADTDTQYF.

This chain joins TRBV28 and TRBJ2-7; D possibly corresponds to TRBD2 (5 bases). Per the germline V gene, CDR1 is MDHEN and CDR2 is SYDVKM. V was shortened by 2 bases and J by 0 bases, with 11 bases between the two germline ends. There are 15 residues in the CDR3. CDR3 bases: TGTGCCAGCAGTTTACCAGCGGAAAGCTCCTACGAGCAGTACTTC. Its translation is CASSLPAESSYEQYF.

The V and J genes are TRBV2 and TRBJ1-3; D is ambiguous. The length of the CDR3 is 15 residues. The germline V gene has CDR1 SNHLY and CDR2 FYNNEI. V lost 5 bases to trimming and J lost 0 bases, with 11 bases between them. The chain's CDR3 is CASSMSQFSGNTIYF. For the CDR3, the DNA is TGTGCCAGCAGTATGTCCCAGTTCTCTGGAAACACCATATATTTT.

This clone was counted a single time. The rearrangement links TRBV11-1 to TRBJ2-1, with TRBD2 matching over 10 bases. Per germline, CDR1 SGHAT and CDR2 FQDESV (reference sequence). The CDR3 runs to 15 residues. Trimming removed 3 bases from V and 5 bases from J; junction bases left unmatched: 4. This CDR3 is CASSFRSGGDNEQFF. CDR3 DNA: TGTGCCAGCAGCTTTAGGAGCGGGGGGGACAATGAGCAGTTCTTC. Complete variable domain (other parts from reference TRBV11-1 and TRBJ2-1): EAEVAQSPRYKITEKSQAVAFWCDPISGHATLYWYRQILGQGPELLVQFQDESVVDDSQLPKDRFSAERLKGVDSTLKIQPAELGDSAMYLCASSFRSGGDNEQFFGPGTRLTVL.

The V and J genes are TRBV10-1 and TRBJ1-3; TRBD1 matches 8 bases. The J segment lost 1 base and the V segment lost 7 bases, leaving 6 bases of the junction unmatched. CDR3 length equals 15 residues. In germline, CDR1 is WNHNN, CDR2 SYGVQD (reference sequence). The CDR3 bases are TGCGCCAGCACCCCAGGGGACAGGTCTGGAAACACCATATATTTT. Translating gives CASTPGDRSGNTIYF.

The gene calls are TRBV19 and TRBJ1-3; no firm D call. CDR1 LNHDA and CDR2 SQIVND come from the germline V gene (reference sequence). The V end was cut by 3 bases, the J end by 0 bases, with 6 bases between. This CDR3 is 14 amino acids long. The DNA for the CDR3 is TGTGCCAGTAGTATGTCCAGCTCTGGAAACACCATATATTTT. Translating gives CASSMSSSGNTIYF.

The chain uses TRBV12-3 or TRBV12-4 and TRBJ2-1; maybe TRBD2 (5 bases). Trimming took off 2 bases at V and 8 bases at J, with 10 bases between the two ends. The CDR3 has 13 residues. CDR3 amino acids: CASSLQAGDEQFF. The CDR3, as DNA: TGTGCCAGCAGTTTACAGGCCGGGGATGAGCAGTTCTTC.

V gene TRBV9 combines with J gene TRBJ2-7; 7 bases fit TRBD1. Trimming cost V 5 bases and J 2 bases; bases outside gene matches: 13. CDR3 length: 16 amino acids. Germline V gene data show CDR1 as SGDLS and CDR2 as YYNGEE. DNA for the CDR3: TGTGCCAGCAGTCTTACCGGGACAGCTGACACCTACGAGCAGTACTTC. It codes for CASSLTGTADTYEQYF.